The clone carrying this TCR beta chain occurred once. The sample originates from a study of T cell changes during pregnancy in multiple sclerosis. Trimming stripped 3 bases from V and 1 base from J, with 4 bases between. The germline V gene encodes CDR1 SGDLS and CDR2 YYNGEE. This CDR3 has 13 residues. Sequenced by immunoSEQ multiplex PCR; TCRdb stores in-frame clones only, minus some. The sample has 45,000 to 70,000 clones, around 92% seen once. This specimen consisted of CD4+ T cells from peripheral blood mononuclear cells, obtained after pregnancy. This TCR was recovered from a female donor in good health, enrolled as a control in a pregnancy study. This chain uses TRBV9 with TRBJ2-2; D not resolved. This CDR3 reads CASSALNTGELFF. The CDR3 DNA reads TGTGCCAGCAGCGCCCTGAACACCGGGGAGCTGTTTTTT.